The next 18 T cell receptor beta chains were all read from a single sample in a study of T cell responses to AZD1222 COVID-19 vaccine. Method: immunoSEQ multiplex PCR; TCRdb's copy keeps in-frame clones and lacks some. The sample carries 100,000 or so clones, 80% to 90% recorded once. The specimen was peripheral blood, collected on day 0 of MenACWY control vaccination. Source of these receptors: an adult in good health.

CDR3 coding DNA: TGCGCCAGCAGCGGCATAGCGGGAGGAGAGACCCAGTACTTC. Translated, it gives CASSGIAGGETQYF. The rearrangement links TRBV5-1 to TRBJ2-5, with 10 bases aligning to TRBD2. Germline CDR1 SGHRS, CDR2 YFSETQ. The CDR3 extends over 14 amino acids. V shed 4 bases, J shed 4 bases, and the junction held 4 bases outside the gene matches.

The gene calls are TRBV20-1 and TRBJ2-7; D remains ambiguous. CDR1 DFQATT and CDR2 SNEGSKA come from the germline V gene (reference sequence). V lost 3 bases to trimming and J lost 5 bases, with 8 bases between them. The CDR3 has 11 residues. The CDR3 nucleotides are TGCAGTGCTAGTACGCAGAACGAGCAGTACTTC. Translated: CSASTQNEQYF.

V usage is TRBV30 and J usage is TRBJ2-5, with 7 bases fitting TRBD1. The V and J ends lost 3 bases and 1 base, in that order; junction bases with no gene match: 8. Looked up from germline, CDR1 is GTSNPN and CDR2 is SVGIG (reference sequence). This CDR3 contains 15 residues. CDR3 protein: CAWSSSGQLQETQYF. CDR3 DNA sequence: TGTGCCTGGAGCTCCTCGGGACAGCTCCAAGAGACCCAGTACTTC.

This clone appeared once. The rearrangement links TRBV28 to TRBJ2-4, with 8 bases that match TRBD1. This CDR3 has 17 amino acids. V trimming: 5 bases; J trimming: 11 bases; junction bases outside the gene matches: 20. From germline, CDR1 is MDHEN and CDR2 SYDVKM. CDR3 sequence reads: CASSRPTGGTGPGVQYF. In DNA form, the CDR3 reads TGTGCCAGCAGTCGACCTACAGGAGGGACAGGACCCGGAGTTCAGTACTTC.

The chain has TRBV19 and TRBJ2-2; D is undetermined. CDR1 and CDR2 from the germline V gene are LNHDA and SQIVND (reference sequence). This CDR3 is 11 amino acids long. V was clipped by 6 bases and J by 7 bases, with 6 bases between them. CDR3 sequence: CASRHFGELFF. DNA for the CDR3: TGTGCCAGTAGGCACTTCGGGGAGCTGTTTTTT.

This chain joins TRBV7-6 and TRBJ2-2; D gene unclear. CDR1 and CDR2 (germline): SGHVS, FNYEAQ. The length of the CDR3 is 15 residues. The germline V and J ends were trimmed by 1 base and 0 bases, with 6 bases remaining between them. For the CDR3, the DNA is TGTGCCAGCAGCTTAGGGGCAGCGAACACCGGGGAGCTGTTTTTT. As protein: CASSLGAANTGELFF.

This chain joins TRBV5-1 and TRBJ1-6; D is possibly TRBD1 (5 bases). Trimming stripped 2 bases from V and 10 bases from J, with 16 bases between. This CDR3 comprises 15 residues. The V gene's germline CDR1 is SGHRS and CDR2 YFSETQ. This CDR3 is CASSFGGNRDSPLHF. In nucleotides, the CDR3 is TGCGCCAGCAGCTTCGGGGGAAATAGAGACTCACCCCTCCACTTT.

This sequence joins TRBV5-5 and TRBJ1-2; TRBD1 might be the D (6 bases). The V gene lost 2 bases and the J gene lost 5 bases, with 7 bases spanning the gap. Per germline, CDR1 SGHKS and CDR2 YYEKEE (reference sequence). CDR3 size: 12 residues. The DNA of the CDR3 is TGTGCCAGCAGCTTAGGGGGGTATGGCTACACCTTC. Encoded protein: CASSLGGYGYTF.

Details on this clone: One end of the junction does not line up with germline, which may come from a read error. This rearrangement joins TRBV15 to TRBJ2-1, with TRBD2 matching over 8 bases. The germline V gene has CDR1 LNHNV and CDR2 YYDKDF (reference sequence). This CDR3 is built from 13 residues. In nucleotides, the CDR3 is TGTGCCACCAGCAGAGTTGAGCGGGAGCCCCCTCTCTTC. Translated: CATSRVEREPPLF.

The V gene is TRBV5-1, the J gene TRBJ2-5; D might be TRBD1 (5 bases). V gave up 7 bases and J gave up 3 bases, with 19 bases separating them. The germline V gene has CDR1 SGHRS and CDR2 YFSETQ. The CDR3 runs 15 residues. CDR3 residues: CASQGRIGSEETQYF. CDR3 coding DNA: TGCGCCAGCCAGGGTCGGATTGGGTCGGAAGAGACCCAGTACTTC.

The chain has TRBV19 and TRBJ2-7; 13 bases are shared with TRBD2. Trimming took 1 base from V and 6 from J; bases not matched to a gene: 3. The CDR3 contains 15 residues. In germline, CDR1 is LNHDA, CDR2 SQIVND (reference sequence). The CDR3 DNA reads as TGTGCCAGTAGTATAGGACTAGCGGGGGGATCCGAGCAGTACTTC. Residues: CASSIGLAGGSEQYF.

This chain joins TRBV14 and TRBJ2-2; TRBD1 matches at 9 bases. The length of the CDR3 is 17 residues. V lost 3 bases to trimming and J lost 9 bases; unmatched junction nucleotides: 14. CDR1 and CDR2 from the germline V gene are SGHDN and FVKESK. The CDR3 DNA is TGTGCCAGCAGCCACGAGGTGGGGACAGGGTTTATCCGGGAGCTGTTTTTT. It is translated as CASSHEVGTGFIRELFF. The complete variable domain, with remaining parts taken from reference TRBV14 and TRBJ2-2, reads EAGVTQFPSHSVIEKGQTVTLRCDPISGHDNLYWYRRVMGKEIKFLLHFVKESKQDESGMPNNRFLAERTGGTYSTLKVQPAELEDSGVYFCASSHEVGTGFIRELFFGEGSRLTVL.

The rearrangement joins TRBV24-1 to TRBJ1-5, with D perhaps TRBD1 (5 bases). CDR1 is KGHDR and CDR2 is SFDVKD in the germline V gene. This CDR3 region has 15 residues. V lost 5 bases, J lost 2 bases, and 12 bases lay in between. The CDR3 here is CATSVMTECNQPQHF. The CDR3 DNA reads TGTGCCACCAGTGTTATGACAGAATGCAATCAGCCCCAGCATTTT.

The CDR3 sequence: CASSLGGAPGLDPYNEQFF. In nucleotides, the CDR3 is TGTGCCAGCAGCTTAGGGGGCGCCCCAGGGTTGGACCCTTACAATGAGCAGTTCTTC. This chain joins TRBV7-3 and TRBJ2-1, with TRBD1 as a possible D gene (6 bases). This CDR3 contains 19 residues. V was clipped by 2 bases and J by 4 bases, with 24 bases between them. The germline gives CDR1 SGHTA, CDR2 FQGTGA.

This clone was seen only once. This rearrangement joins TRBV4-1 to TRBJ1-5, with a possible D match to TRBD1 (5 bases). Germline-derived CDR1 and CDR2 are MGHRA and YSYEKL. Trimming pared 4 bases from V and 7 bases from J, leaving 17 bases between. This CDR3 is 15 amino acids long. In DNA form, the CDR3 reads TGCGCCAGCAGCCTAGAGGGACTGACGGGACAGCCCCAGCATTTT. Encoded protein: CASSLEGLTGQPQHF.

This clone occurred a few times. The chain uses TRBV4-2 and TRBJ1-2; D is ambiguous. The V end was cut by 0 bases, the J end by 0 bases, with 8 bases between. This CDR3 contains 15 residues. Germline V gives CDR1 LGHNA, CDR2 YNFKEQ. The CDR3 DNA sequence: TGTGCCAGCAGCCAAGATAGAGCAGCTAACTATGGCTACACCTTC. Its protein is CASSQDRAANYGYTF.

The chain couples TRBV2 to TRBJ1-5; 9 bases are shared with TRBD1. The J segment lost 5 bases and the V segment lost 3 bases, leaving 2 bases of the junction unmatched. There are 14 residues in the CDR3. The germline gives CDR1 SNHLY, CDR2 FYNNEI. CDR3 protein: CASSDRTGDQPQHF. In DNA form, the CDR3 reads TGTGCCAGCAGTGATAGGACAGGGGATCAGCCCCAGCATTTT.

The CDR3, as DNA: TGTGCCAGCAGTTTCCTAGGGACATTCTATGGCTACACCTTC. Translating gives CASSFLGTFYGYTF. The chain carries TRBV28 and TRBJ1-2; D possibly corresponds to TRBD1 (6 bases). Between the trimmed V and J ends, which lost 3 bases and 4 bases, there was a span of 12 bases. CDR3 size: 14 residues. In germline, CDR1 is MDHEN, CDR2 SYDVKM.